The 19 T cell receptor beta chains presented below share a single source sample, sequenced in a study of beta chain features in type 1 diabetes. The isolated RNA, all of it, was reverse transcribed, so expressed TCRB transcripts were what got sequenced. Data came from immunoSEQ multiplex PCR; TCRdb stores just in-frame clones and leaves some out. This sample has 300,000 to 400,000 clones, with around 10% found just once. Regarding the study as a whole: There was a moderate but significant shortening of TCRB CDR3s in all four CD4+ subsets of Type 1 diabetes patients.

The antigens these receptors bind are not known. The source material was central memory CD4+ T cells from blood. The source of these receptors is a young man with type 1 diabetes.

The chain joins TRBV5-4 to TRBJ2-7, with D uncertain. The germline CDR1 and CDR2 sequences are SGHNT and YYREEE (reference sequence). Trimming left V 0 bases short and J 6 bases short, with 13 bases between. The CDR3 consists of 14 residues. CDR3 region: CASSLELLGGEQYF. For the CDR3, the DNA is TGTGCCAGCAGCTTGGAACTCCTCGGCGGCGAGCAGTACTTC.

The table lists this clone with a few counts. The chain carries TRBV7-2 and TRBJ2-7; 7 positions match TRBD1. The CDR3 has 17 amino acids. Germline lookup yields CDR1 SGHTA and CDR2 FQGNSA. V lost 0 bases and J lost 2; bases outside the gene matches: 10. The DNA of the CDR3 is TGTGCCAGCAGCTTAGCGCGAGGGGGCGAAAGAACCTACGAGCAGTACTTC. Protein product: CASSLARGGERTYEQYF.

This clone was counted only a few times. The V call is TRBV7-3, the J call TRBJ2-3; D gene unclear. Trimming cost V 1 base and J 6 bases, with 8 bases left between them. This CDR3 comprises 13 residues. Germline V gene sequence: CDR1 SGHTA, CDR2 FQGTGA. The CDR3, as DNA: TGTGCCAGCAGCTTAATAAACGGGGATACGCAGTATTTT. It translates to CASSLINGDTQYF.

This clone was detected a few times. The chain links TRBV11-3 to TRBJ2-1; 10 bases fit TRBD2. Losses at the gene ends were 2 bases for V and 7 bases for J; bases not matched to a gene: 5. CDR1 is SGHNT and CDR2 is YENEEA in the germline V gene. The CDR3 has 15 amino acids. The CDR3 DNA sequence: TGTGCCAGCAGCTTACTAGCGGGAGCAGGGAATGAGCAGTTCTTC. This codes for CASSLLAGAGNEQFF.

The rearrangement links TRBV27 to TRBJ1-1; D is undetermined. Germline CDR1 reads MNHEY; CDR2 reads SMNVEV (reference sequence). The CDR3 runs 15 residues. Trimming removed 3 bases at V and 1 base at J, with 12 bases between. The CDR3 DNA is TGTGCCAGCAGTTTCCGGGCGGGCGGGAACACTGAAGCTTTCTTT. It yields the protein CASSFRAGGNTEAFF.

The J gene is TRBJ1-4, the V gene TRBV7-9; D not resolved. Trimming took off 5 bases at V and 0 bases at J, with 13 bases between the two ends. Germline CDR1 SEHNR, CDR2 FQNEAQ (reference sequence). The CDR3 is 16 amino acids. CDR3 nucleotide sequence: TGTGCCAGCAGCCAAGTGGTTGGAGCAACTAATGAAAAACTGTTTTTT. This encodes CASSQVVGATNEKLFF.

The rearrangement joins TRBV5-6 to TRBJ2-3; no definite D call. V was trimmed by 4 bases and J by 0 bases, leaving 9 bases between them. The CDR3 is 14 amino acids. The germline V gene encodes CDR1 SGHDT and CDR2 YYEEEE. The DNA of the CDR3 is TGTGCCAGCAGCCCCGACCCTAGCACAGATACGCAGTATTTT. It codes for CASSPDPSTDTQYF.

This clone was recorded a few times. This chain uses TRBV30 with TRBJ1-4; possible D gene TRBD1, 6 bases. This CDR3 region has 14 residues. V gave up 0 bases and J gave up 7 bases, with 12 bases separating them. From germline, CDR1 is GTSNPN and CDR2 SVGIG (reference sequence). The CDR3 loop is CAWSVWGGGEKLFF. As DNA, the CDR3 is TGTGCCTGGAGTGTTTGGGGGGGCGGTGAAAAACTGTTTTTT.

The gene calls are TRBV5-4 and TRBJ2-3; 8 nucleotides line up with TRBD2. CDR3 length equals 14 residues. The germline CDR1 and CDR2 sequences are SGHNT and YYREEE (reference sequence). J was trimmed by 7 bases and V by 0 bases; bases with no gene match: 4. The CDR3 DNA follows: TGTGCCAGCAGCTTGGGGACTAGCCTGAATACGCAGTATTTT. This encodes CASSLGTSLNTQYF.

This clone was counted many times. The chain recombines TRBV7-2 with TRBJ2-5; maybe TRBD1 (5 bases). The CDR3 has 14 residues. V lost 4 bases and J 8 bases, leaving 17 bases between the germline ends. The germline V gene encodes CDR1 SGHTA and CDR2 FQGNSA. The CDR3 loop is CASSSTTASGTQYF. The CDR3 region has the DNA TGTGCCAGCAGCTCCACGACAGCATCCGGAACCCAGTACTTC.

The rearrangement links TRBV5-4 to TRBJ2-5, with 7 bases identical to TRBD2. Germline assignment: CDR1 SGHNT and CDR2 YYREEE (reference sequence). This CDR3 is built from 14 residues. The trim removed 4 bases at V and 5 bases at J, leaving 8 bases unmatched. The CDR3 protein is CASSPGTSDETQYF. CDR3 nucleotides: TGTGCCAGCAGCCCCGGCACTAGCGATGAGACCCAGTACTTC.

This clone was seen only a few times. The gene calls are TRBV5-6 and TRBJ1-3; D is unclear. V lost 4 bases and J lost 0, with 5 bases in between. CDR3 length equals 13 residues. Germline V gene lookup returns CDR1 SGHDT and CDR2 YYEEEE. CDR3 protein: CASSAVSGNTIYF. In nucleotides, the CDR3 is TGTGCCAGCAGCGCAGTCTCTGGAAACACCATATATTTT.

The rearrangement joins TRBV7-2 to TRBJ2-7, with D possibly matching TRBD1 (6 bases). The ends were cut back, 4 bases at V and 5 bases at J, with 12 bases in the middle. CDR1 is SGHTA, CDR2 FQGNSA, per germline. The CDR3 length is 13 residues. The chain's CDR3 is CASSSQGRDEQYF. The CDR3 coding sequence is TGTGCCAGCAGCTCACAGGGACGAGACGAGCAGTACTTC.

This clone has a handful of counts. J is TRBJ2-5 and V is TRBV5-1, with a weak D call TRBD2 (5 bases). CDR1 SGHRS and CDR2 YFSETQ come from the germline V gene. The V end lost 0 bases, the J end lost 5 bases, and 8 bases lay between the germline ends. The CDR3 is 13 residues long. CDR3 in DNA: TGCGCCAGCAGCTTGGCCACGGGGGAGACCCAGTACTTC. This gives the protein CASSLATGETQYF.

The chain's CDR3 is CASATYLANYGYTF. CDR3 nucleotide sequence: TGTGCCAGCGCTACGTACCTAGCTAACTATGGCTACACCTTC. This chain uses TRBV11-2 with TRBJ1-2; unclear D gene. The CDR3 contains 14 residues. V lost 8 bases and J lost 0, with 13 bases in between. Germline V gene data show CDR1 as SGHAT and CDR2 as FQNNGV. Looking up the rest from reference TRBV11-2 and TRBJ1-2 gives the full variable domain: EAGVAQSPRYKIIEKRQSVAFWCNPISGHATLYWYQQILGQGPKLLIQFQNNGVVDDSQLPKDRFSAERLKGVDSTLKIQPAKLEDSAVYLCASATYLANYGYTFGSGTRLTVV.

This clone was found a few times. The chain recombines TRBV6-5 with TRBJ2-6; D is undetermined. Trimming cost V 1 base and J 1 base, with 8 bases left between them. This CDR3 contains 16 residues. Germline values: CDR1 MNHEY, CDR2 SVGAGI. The CDR3 region is CASSYFFSSGANVLTF. For the CDR3, the DNA is TGTGCCAGCAGTTACTTCTTTTCTTCTGGGGCCAACGTCCTGACTTTC.

The chain combines TRBV28 with TRBJ2-1, with TRBD1 matching over 9 bases. This CDR3 contains 16 residues. Unmatched junction bases numbered 5, after V lost 4 bases and J lost 1 base. The V gene's germline CDR1 is MDHEN and CDR2 SYDVKM. The CDR3 here is CASSSTGTGSYNEQFF. CDR3 in DNA: TGTGCCAGCAGTTCTACCGGGACAGGGTCCTACAATGAGCAGTTCTTC.

This rearrangement joins TRBV5-4 to TRBJ2-1; 13 positions agree with TRBD2. With V trimmed by 2 bases and J by 9 bases, 8 bases remained unmatched. CDR1 and CDR2 from the germline V gene are SGHNT and YYREEE (reference sequence). The length of the CDR3 is 16 residues. The DNA of the CDR3 is TGTGCCAGCAGCTTCGCAGGACTAGCGGGAGAGGGTGAGCAGTTCTTC. This sequence encodes CASSFAGLAGEGEQFF.

This clone was picked up a small number of times. This chain connects TRBV5-1 to TRBJ1-6, with D maybe TRBD1 (5 bases). V gave up 4 bases and J gave up 3 bases, with 11 bases separating them. The CDR3 has 15 amino acids. Germline V gives CDR1 SGHRS, CDR2 YFSETQ. In DNA, the CDR3 is TGCGCCAGCAGCCCCACGGGGGGCTATAATTCACCCCTCCACTTT. This encodes CASSPTGGYNSPLHF.